This is a list of T cell receptor beta chains from one sample in a study of T cell responses to AZD1222 COVID-19 vaccine. Produced via immunoSEQ multiplex PCR; TCRdb's table is partial and in-frame only. Among about 79,000 clones listed, just over 90% were seen once. Sample: peripheral blood, taken on day 0 of MenACWY control vaccination. All receptors derive from an adult in good health. Both conserved end residues are part of each CDR3. The D gene is left open where the match is weak. Some rows have no size entry. The others give once, few or many, or a class for an expanded clone.

D,J,V,size,DNA,CDR3
NA,TRBJ1-2,TRBV7-3,NA,TGTGCCAGCAGCCCCGGGGGACCGCTTCGCTATGGCTACACCTTC,CASSPGGPLRYGYTF
NA,TRBJ1-4,TRBV6-2/TRBV6-3,NA,TGTGCCAGCAGCCCCCAGACAACCGAAAAACTGTTTTTT,CASSPQTTEKLFF
NA,TRBJ2-7,TRBV29-1,NA,TGCAGCGTTTACATGGGGGGTAACGAGCAGTACTTC,CSVYMGGNEQYF
NA,TRBJ2-1,TRBV10-3,NA,TGTGCCATCAGTGGTGTGGGTTCCTACAATGAGCAGTTCTTC,CAISGVGSYNEQFF
NA,TRBJ2-5,TRBV25-1,NA,TGTGCCAGCAGTGAACAGTGGGCCAAAGAGACCCAGTACTTC,CASSEQWAKETQYF
NA,TRBJ1-2,TRBV12-3/TRBV12-4,NA,TGTGCCAGCAGACGGGACGGATTCTATGGCTACACCTTC,CASRRDGFYGYTF
NA,TRBJ2-7,TRBV28,NA,TGTGCCAGCAGCCAACCGCCCGGGGGGCCCCGCTACGAGCAGTACTTC,CASSQPPGGPRYEQYF
TRBD1,TRBJ1-1,TRBV5-4,NA,TGTGCCAGCAGAGTCGACAGGGGGCCAGCTTTCTTT,CASRVDRGPAFF
NA,TRBJ2-5,TRBV18,NA,TGTGCCAGCTCACCTCCGATCCAAGAGACCCAGTACTTC,CASSPPIQETQYF
NA,TRBJ1-6,TRBV5-5,once,TGTGCCAGCAGCTCGTGGGGTGGGAATAATTCACCCCTCCACTTT,CASSSWGGNNSPLHF
TRBD1,TRBJ1-6,TRBV9,NA,TGTGCCAGCAGCACCGGACAGGCCCCCTTGTCACCCCTCCACTTT,CASSTGQAPLSPLHF
TRBD1,TRBJ1-5,TRBV6-2/TRBV6-3,NA,TGTGCCAGCAGTTACGGGCTGGGACAGAGGAATCAGCCCCAGCATTTT,CASSYGLGQRNQPQHF
NA,TRBJ2-3,TRBV2,once,TGTGCCAGCAGTCCCCGGGACACCATTGCGGATACGCAGTATTTT,CASSPRDTIADTQYF
TRBD2,TRBJ2-5,TRBV7-6,NA,TGTGCCAGCAGCTTAGGGGGCGGGAGTCTCGGAGAGACCCAGTACTTC,CASSLGGGSLGETQYF
TRBD2,TRBJ2-1,TRBV5-1,NA,TGCGCCAGCAGCTTTGCGGGAGGGAGCTCCTACAATGAGCAGTTCTTC,CASSFAGGSSYNEQFF
NA,TRBJ2-2,TRBV2,few,TGTGCCAGCACCAGGGAGAACACCGGGGAGCTGTTTTTT,CASTRENTGELFF
NA,TRBJ2-5,TRBV10-3,NA,TGTGCCATCAGTGAGGGGCAAGAGACCCAGTACTTC,CAISEGQETQYF
TRBD1,TRBJ2-7,TRBV10-2,NA,TGCGCCGGCCGGGACAGTGACTCCTACGAGCAGTACTTC,CAGRDSDSYEQYF
NA,TRBJ1-1,TRBV4-3,NA,TGCGCCAGCAGCCAAGGACGACAGGTGCCGAACACTGAAGCTTTCTTT,CASSQGRQVPNTEAFF
NA,TRBJ2-7,TRBV5-1,few,TGCGCCAGCAGCTTCGCGGGTCCCGGCTACGAGCAGTACTTC,CASSFAGPGYEQYF
TRBD1,TRBJ2-7,TRBV3-1/TRBV3-2,once,TGTGCCAGCAGCCAAGAGGGAGTCGGGACAGGGGGCTACGAGCAGTACTTC,CASSQEGVGTGGYEQYF
TRBD2,TRBJ2-7,TRBV27,NA,TGTGCCAGCAGTTTATCGATATCGGGACTAGTGGCGTACGAGCAGTACTTC,CASSLSISGLVAYEQYF
TRBD1,TRBJ2-2,TRBV18,NA,TGTGCCAGCTCACCATATGATGTGGGACAGGGCCTCGGGGAGCTGTTTTTT,CASSPYDVGQGLGELFF
TRBD2,TRBJ2-1,TRBV20-1,NA,TGCAGTGCTAGTGGAGCGGGGGGCGCCTACAATGAGCAGTTCTTC,CSASGAGGAYNEQFF